This T cell receptor beta chain was recovered during a study of blood T cell repertoires in COVID-19 (dated by TCRdb to 2018 to 2020). Notes on the research overall: The collaborator samples originated in the United States, Italy and Spain and spanned the acute and convalescent phases of COVID-19. The prospective study material was composed of cDNA or gDNA derived from T cells, B-cell-depleted T cells, or PBMCs. The dataset comprised deeply sampled blood TCRbeta repertoires from subjects exposed to, actively infected with, or recovered from COVID-19. The repertoires were made available in a free public database intended to serve as a resource for research on the immune response to SARS-CoV-2. The samples were drawn from two sources: the first 160 participants of the ongoing ImmuneRACE study, and fewer than 1,500 subjects contributed by 6 global collaborators. A de-identified subject ID, COVID-19 status, age in years and sex were almost always included in the sample metadata. Where available, HLA class I and class II types were taken from metadata supplied by the sample provider and were not determined by assay-based typing. Summary of the overall study and its limitations: The amount of clinical and demographic metadata varied by source and participant and was provided uncurated.

From a lookup of the germline V gene, CDR1 and CDR2 are MNHEY and SVGEGT. From its cysteine to its phenylalanine, the CDR3 spans 13 amino acids. CDR3 DNA is the only sequence kept; it has 39 bases, read in frame from the first base. The germline ends are 4 bases apart after V is trimmed by 4 bases and J by 0 bases. Participants in the prospective study were aged 18 to 89 years, lived in 20 to 30 United States geographic areas, and enrolled through a virtual design. In the prospective study, participants were assigned to cohorts based on the clinical history participants reported in a screening survey and a study questionnaire. For ImmuneRACE Cohort 3, a participant was defined as recovered based on two consecutive negative NP/OP PCR tests, clearance by a healthcare professional, or resolution of symptoms. Each participant in the prospective study had whole blood, serum and a nasopharyngeal or oropharyngeal swab collected by mobile phlebotomists. Additional blood draws and questionnaires over a roughly two-month period could optionally be provided by prospective study participants. Blood samples from the prospective study were shipped frozen or at room temperature prior to DNA extraction.

The immunoSEQ Assay, a bias-controlled multiplex PCR, was used to amplify TCRbeta CDR3 regions from genomic DNA. Under the source paper's analysis protocol: The number of nucleated cells in each sample was estimated from the amplification of reference gene primers within the assay. Sequence reads were collapsed and filtered to measure the absolute abundance of every unique TCRbeta CDR3 rearrangement. For each sample, productive Simpson clonality was calculated as the square root of Simpson's diversity index over productive rearrangements. Imported from immuneACCESS, the table was reduced by TCRdb to in-frame sequences with V and J called. These copies leave out some clones; in studies compared against another copy, an unresolved V gene accounts for under half, and the cause of the remainder is not known. V, J and clone size are those of that table, while D and trimming were read from the DNA. This sample gives over 200,000 clones in total; 85% to 90% of them show up just once. The top ten hold approximately 1.1% of the sample.

In the case of this clone: Its antigen is still unknown. No much larger clone is present one base from it, and per-base qualities are unavailable.

The sequencing sample was made of PBMCs or T cells enriched from blood (not recorded which). The V and J segments used are TRBV6-2 or TRBV6-3 and TRBJ1-5; no D gene call is confident. This sequence originates from a man aged 30-40 years who had recovered from COVID-19. The nucleotides read TGTGCCAGCAGTTCTAATAGCAATCAGCCCCAGCATTTT. This codes for CASSSNSNQPQHF.